Below, 8 T cell receptor beta chains from the same sample are listed, as sequenced in a study of blood T cell repertoires in COVID-19. Sequenced by immunoSEQ multiplex PCR; TCRdb stores in-frame clones only, minus some. Found here are tens of thousands of clones, approximately 79% of them singletons; the top ten hold 18%. The sample was peripheral blood. The source is a man aged 55-75 years with acute or convalescent COVID-19.

This rearrangement joins TRBV5-8 to TRBJ1-3; D perhaps matches TRBD1 (5 bases). Trimming shortened V by 8 bases and J by 1 base, and 16 bases separated the two germline ends. CDR1 is SGHTS and CDR2 is YDEGEE in the germline V gene. CDR3 length equals 15 residues. The CDR3 DNA reads as TGTGCCAGGGGGCAGGGAAGGGTTTCTGGAAACACCATATATTTT. It is translated as CARGQGRVSGNTIYF.

J is TRBJ2-3 and V is TRBV7-9, with 11 bases fitting TRBD2. Losses at the gene ends were 1 base for V and 4 bases for J; bases not matched to a gene: 1. CDR1 SEHNR and CDR2 FQNEAQ come from the germline V gene (reference sequence). CDR3 size: 15 residues. CDR3 residues: CASSLVAGGPDTQYF. The CDR3, as DNA: TGTGCCAGCAGCTTAGTAGCGGGAGGGCCAGATACGCAGTATTTT.

This clone showed up just a few times. The chain links TRBV4-2 to TRBJ2-6, with TRBD1 as a possible D gene (6 bases). Germline-derived CDR1 and CDR2 are LGHNA and YNFKEQ. V was shortened by 5 bases and J by 1 base, with 15 bases between the two germline ends. The CDR3 covers 17 residues. CDR3 loop: CASSGPHTGSGANVLTF. The CDR3 DNA is TGTGCCAGCAGCGGCCCTCATACAGGGTCTGGGGCCAACGTCCTGACTTTC.

This clone has a single count. The gene calls are TRBV13 and TRBJ1-5; 10 positions agree with TRBD1. After removal of 6 bases from V and 6 bases from J, the junction contained 5 bases not matched to a gene. CDR3 length: 14 amino acids. Germline CDR1 reads PRHDT; CDR2 reads FYEKMQ (reference sequence). The CDR3 DNA follows: TGTGCCAGCAGTCTAGGACAGGGGGGTCAGCCCCAGCATTTT. This codes for CASSLGQGGQPQHF.

This clone was detected only a few times. The V gene is TRBV4-1, the J gene TRBJ2-5; TRBD2 matches 7 bases. Looked up from germline, CDR1 is MGHRA and CDR2 is YSYEKL. V lost 1 base, J lost 5 bases, and 13 bases stayed unmatched. This CDR3 is built from 17 residues. The DNA for the CDR3 is TGCGCCAGCAGCCAAGGCCCGGTGCGGGGAGGGTGGGAGACCCAGTACTTC. The encoded protein is CASSQGPVRGGWETQYF.

This chain uses TRBV6-5 with TRBJ2-2, with 7 bases fitting TRBD2. J gave up 1 base and V 0 bases, and 2 bases lay outside the gene matches. CDR3 size: 16 residues. The germline V gene encodes CDR1 MNHEY and CDR2 SVGAGI. CDR3 in amino acids: CASSYSASGNTGELFF. The CDR3 DNA follows: TGTGCCAGCAGTTACTCGGCTAGCGGGAACACCGGGGAGCTGTTTTTT.

The chain joins TRBV29-1 to TRBJ2-7, with 9 positions matching TRBD1. The CDR3 extends over 13 amino acids. V lost 6 bases to trimming and J lost 6 bases; unmatched junction nucleotides: 9. Germline CDR1 is SQVTM and CDR2 is ANQGSEA. Written as DNA, the CDR3 is TGCAGCGTCAGGACGGGACAGGGACCCGAGCAGTACTTC. It translates to CSVRTGQGPEQYF.

The chain employs TRBV5-6 and TRBJ2-2, with a tentative D call TRBD2 (5 bases). The V gene's germline CDR1 is SGHDT and CDR2 YYEEEE. The CDR3 extends over 13 amino acids. V lost 0 bases to trimming and J lost 5 bases, with 5 bases between them. The CDR3 nucleotides are TGTGCCAGCAGCTTGGCGGGGACCGGGGAGCTGTTTTTT. Translated: CASSLAGTGELFF. The whole variable domain, filled in from reference TRBV5-6 and TRBJ2-2, reads DAGVTQSPTHLIKTRGQQVTLRCSPKSGHDTVSWYQQALGQGPQFIFQYYEEEERQRGNFPDRFSGHQFPNYSSELNVNALLLGDSALYLCASSLAGTGELFFGEGSRLTVL.